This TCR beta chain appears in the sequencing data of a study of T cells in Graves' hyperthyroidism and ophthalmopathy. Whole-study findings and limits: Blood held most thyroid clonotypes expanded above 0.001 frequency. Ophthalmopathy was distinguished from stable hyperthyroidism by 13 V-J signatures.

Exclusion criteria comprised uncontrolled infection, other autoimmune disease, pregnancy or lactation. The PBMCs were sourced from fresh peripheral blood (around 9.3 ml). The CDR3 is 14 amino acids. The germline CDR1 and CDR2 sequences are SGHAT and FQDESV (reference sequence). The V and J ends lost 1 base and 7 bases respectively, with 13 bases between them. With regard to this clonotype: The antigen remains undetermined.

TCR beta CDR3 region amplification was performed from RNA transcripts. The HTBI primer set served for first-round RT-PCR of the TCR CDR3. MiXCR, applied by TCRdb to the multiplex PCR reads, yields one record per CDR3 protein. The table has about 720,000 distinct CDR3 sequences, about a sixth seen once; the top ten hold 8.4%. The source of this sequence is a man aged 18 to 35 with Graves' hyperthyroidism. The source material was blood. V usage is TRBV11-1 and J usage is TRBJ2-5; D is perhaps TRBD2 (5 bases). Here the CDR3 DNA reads TGTGCCAGCAGCTTAGTAGTAGCGCGGGCGACCCAGTACTTC. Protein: CASSLVVARATQYF.